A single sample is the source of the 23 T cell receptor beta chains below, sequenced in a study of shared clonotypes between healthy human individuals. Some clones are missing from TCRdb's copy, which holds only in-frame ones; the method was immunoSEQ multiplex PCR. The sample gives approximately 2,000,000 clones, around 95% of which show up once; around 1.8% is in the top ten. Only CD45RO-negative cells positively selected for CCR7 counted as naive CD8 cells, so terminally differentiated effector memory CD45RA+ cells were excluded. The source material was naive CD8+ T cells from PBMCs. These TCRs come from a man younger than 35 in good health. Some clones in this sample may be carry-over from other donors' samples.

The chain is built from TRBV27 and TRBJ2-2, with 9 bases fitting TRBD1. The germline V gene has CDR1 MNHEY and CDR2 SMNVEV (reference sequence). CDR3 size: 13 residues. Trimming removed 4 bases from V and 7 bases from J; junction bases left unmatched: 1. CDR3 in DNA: TGTGCCAGCAGTTCGGACAGGGGCGGGGAGCTGTTTTTT. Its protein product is CASSSDRGGELFF.

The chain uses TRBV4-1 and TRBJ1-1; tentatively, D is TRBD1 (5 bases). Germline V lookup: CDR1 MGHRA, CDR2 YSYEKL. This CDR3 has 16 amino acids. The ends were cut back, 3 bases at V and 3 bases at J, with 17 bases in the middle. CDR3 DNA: TGCGCCAGCAGCCATCCTTCTCAGGGACCCCACACTGAAGCTTTCTTT. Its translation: CASSHPSQGPHTEAFF.

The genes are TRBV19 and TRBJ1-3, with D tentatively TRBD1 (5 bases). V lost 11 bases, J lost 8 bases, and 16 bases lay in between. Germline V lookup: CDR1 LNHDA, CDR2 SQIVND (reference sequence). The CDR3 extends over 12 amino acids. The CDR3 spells CAVGTPGDTIYF. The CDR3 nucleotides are TGTGCCGTTGGGACGCCCGGGGACACCATATATTTT.

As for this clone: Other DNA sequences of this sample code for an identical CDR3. The CDR3 region is CASSTGYSTDTQYF. CDR3 nucleotide sequence: TGTGCCAGTAGTACAGGGTATAGCACAGATACGCAGTATTTT. The chain joins TRBV19 to TRBJ2-3; weak D call: TRBD1 (5 bases). CDR1 LNHDA and CDR2 SQIVND come from the germline V gene (reference sequence). Trimming pared 4 bases from V and 0 bases from J, leaving 8 bases between. CDR3 length: 14 residues.

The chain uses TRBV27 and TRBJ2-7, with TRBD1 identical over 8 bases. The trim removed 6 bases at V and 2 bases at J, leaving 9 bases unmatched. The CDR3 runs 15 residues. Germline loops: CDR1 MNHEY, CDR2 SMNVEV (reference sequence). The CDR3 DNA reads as TGTGCCAGCAGCCCCGGACAGGGTTTCGCCTACGAGCAGTACTTC. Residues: CASSPGQGFAYEQYF.

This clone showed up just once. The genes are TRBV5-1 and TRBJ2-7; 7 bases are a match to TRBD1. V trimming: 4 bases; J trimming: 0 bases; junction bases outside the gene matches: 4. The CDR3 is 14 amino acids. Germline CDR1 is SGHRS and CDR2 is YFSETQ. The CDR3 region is CASSVRTGSYEQYF. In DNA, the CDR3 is TGCGCCAGCAGCGTCCGGACAGGCTCCTACGAGCAGTACTTC. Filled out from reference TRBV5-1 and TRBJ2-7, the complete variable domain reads KAGVTQTPRYLIKTRGQQVTLSCSPISGHRSVSWYQQTPGQGLQFLFEYFSETQRNKGNFPGRFSGRQFSNSRSEMNVSTLELGDSALYLCASSVRTGSYEQYFGPGTRLTVT.

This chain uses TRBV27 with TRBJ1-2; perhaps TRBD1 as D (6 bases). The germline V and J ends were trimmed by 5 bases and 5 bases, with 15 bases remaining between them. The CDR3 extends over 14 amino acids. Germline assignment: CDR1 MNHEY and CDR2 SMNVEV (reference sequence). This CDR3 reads CASSGWGLGYGYTF. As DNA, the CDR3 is TGTGCCAGCAGTGGGTGGGGGCTCGGGTATGGCTACACCTTC.

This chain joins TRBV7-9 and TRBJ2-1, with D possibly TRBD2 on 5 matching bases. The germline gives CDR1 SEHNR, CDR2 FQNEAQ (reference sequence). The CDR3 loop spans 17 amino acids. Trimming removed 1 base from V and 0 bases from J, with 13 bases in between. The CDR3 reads CASSLDFETNSYNEQFF. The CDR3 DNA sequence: TGTGCCAGCAGCTTAGATTTTGAGACTAACTCCTACAATGAGCAGTTCTTC.

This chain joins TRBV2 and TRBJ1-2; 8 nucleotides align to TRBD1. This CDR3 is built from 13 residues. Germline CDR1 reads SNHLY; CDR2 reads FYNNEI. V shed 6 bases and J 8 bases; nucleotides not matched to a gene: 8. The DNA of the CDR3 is TGTGCCAGCAGGGGCAGGGGGCGAGAAGGCTACACCTTC. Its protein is CASRGRGREGYTF.

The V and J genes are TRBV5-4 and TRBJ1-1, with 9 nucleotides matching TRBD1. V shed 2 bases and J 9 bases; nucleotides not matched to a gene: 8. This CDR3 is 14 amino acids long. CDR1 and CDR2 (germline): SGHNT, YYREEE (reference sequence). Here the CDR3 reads CASSLGTGFGQAFF. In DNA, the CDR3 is TGTGCCAGCAGCTTAGGGACAGGGTTTGGCCAAGCTTTCTTT.

The CDR3 protein is CASIVRTGGYEQYF. The CDR3 region has the DNA TGTGCCAGCATCGTACGGACAGGAGGCTACGAGCAGTACTTC. The chain carries TRBV5-6 and TRBJ2-7; 7 bases fit TRBD1. CDR3 length equals 14 residues. V lost 6 bases to trimming and J lost 3 bases; unmatched junction nucleotides: 9. Per germline, CDR1 SGHDT and CDR2 YYEEEE.

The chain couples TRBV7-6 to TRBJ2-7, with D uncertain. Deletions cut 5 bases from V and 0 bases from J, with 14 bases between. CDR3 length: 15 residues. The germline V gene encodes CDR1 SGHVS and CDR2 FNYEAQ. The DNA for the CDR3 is TGTGCCAGCAGCCCCCTTTTCGAGAGCTCCTACGAGCAGTACTTC. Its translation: CASSPLFESSYEQYF.

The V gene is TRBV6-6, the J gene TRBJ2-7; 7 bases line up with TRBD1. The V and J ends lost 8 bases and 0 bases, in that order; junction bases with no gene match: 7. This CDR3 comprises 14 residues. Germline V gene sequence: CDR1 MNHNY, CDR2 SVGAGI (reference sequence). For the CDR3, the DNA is TGTGCCAGCGGCAAAACAGGGGACTCCTACGAGCAGTACTTC. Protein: CASGKTGDSYEQYF.

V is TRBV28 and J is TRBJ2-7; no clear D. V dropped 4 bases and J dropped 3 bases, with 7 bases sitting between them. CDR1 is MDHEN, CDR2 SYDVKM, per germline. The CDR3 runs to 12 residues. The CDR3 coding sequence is TGTGCCAGCAGTTCCGATCACTACGAGCAGTACTTC. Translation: CASSSDHYEQYF.

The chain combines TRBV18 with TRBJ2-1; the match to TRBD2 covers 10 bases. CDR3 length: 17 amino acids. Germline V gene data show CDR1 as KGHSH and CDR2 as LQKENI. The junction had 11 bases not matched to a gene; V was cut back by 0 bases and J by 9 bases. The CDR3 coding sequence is TGTGCCAGCTCACCACCTAGCGTGGTAGCGGGAGGAATTGAGCAGTTCTTC. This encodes CASSPPSVVAGGIEQFF.

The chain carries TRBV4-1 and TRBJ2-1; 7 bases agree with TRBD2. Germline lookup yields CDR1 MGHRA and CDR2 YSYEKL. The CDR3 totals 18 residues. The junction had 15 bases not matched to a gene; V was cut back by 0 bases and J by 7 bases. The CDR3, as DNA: TGCGCCAGCAGCCAAGAGGGCCCGGCGGGAGAAGGTGTAAATGAGCAGTTCTTC. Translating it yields CASSQEGPAGEGVNEQFF.

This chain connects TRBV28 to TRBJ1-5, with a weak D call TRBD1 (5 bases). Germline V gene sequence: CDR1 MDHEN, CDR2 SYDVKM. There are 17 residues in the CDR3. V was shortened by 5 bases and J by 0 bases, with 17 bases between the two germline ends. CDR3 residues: CASSPNRGFYSNQPQHF. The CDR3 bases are TGTGCCAGCAGTCCAAACCGGGGCTTTTATAGCAATCAGCCCCAGCATTTT.

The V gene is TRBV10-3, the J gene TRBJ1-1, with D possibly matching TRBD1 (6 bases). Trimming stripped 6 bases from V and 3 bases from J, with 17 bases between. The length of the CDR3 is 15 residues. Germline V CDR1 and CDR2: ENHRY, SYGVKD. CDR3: CAISMPGHADTEAFF. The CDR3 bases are TGTGCCATCAGCATGCCGGGACACGCGGACACTGAAGCTTTCTTT.

In nucleotides, the CDR3 is TGTGCCAGCAGTTACTCGTTTCGGGCTTACGAGCAGTACTTC. Translated: CASSYSFRAYEQYF. The chain couples TRBV6-5 to TRBJ2-7; no reliable D call. The CDR3 totals 14 residues. Per the germline V gene, CDR1 is MNHEY and CDR2 is SVGAGI. The V and J ends lost 0 bases and 4 bases respectively, with 10 bases between them.

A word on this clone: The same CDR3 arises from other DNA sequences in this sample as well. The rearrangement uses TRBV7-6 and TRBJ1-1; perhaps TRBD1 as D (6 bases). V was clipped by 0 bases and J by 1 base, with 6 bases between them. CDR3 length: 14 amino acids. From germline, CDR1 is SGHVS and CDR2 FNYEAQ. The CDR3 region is CASSLAGGNTEAFF. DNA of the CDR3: TGTGCCAGCAGCTTAGCAGGGGGGAACACTGAAGCTTTCTTT. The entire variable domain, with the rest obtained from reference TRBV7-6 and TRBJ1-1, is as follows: GAGVSQSPRYKVTKRGQDVALRCDPISGHVSLYWYRQALGQGPEFLTYFNYEAQQDKSGLPNDRFSAERPEGSISTLTIQRTEQRDSAMYRCASSLAGGNTEAFFGQGTRLTVV.

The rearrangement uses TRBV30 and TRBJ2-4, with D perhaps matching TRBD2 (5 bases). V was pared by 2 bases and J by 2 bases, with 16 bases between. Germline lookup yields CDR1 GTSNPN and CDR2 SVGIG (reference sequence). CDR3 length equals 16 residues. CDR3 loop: CAWSNDGIGTKNIQYF. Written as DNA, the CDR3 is TGTGCCTGGAGTAACGACGGGATTGGGACCAAAAACATTCAGTACTTC.

As DNA, the CDR3 is TGTGCCAGCAGTGATAAAGGGCGGGAAGCTTTCTTT. Amino acid sequence: CASSDKGREAFF. The chain couples TRBV2 to TRBJ1-1, with D uncertain. The CDR3 contains 12 residues. V lost 3 bases and J lost 8, with 10 bases in between. Germline V CDR1 and CDR2: SNHLY, FYNNEI.

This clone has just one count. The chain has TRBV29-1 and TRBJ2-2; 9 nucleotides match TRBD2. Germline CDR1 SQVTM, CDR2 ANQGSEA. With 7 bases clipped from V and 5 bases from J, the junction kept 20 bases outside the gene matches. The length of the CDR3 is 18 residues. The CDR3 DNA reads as TGCAGCGCCCTGGATAGCGGGAGTCCAGGGGTGCGAACCGGGGAGCTGTTTTTT. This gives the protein CSALDSGSPGVRTGELFF.